The clone carrying this TCR beta chain appeared a few times. The data were taken from a study of technical replicates of blood from a few donors. Repertoires were generated with immunoSEQ multiplex PCR, while TCRdb's copy carries only in-frame clones and drops some. The sample lists approximately 76,000 clones, roughly 85% occurring once. Losses at the gene ends were 3 bases for V and 6 bases for J; bases not matched to a gene: 10. The CDR3 runs to 15 residues. Germline V CDR1 and CDR2: SGHRS, YFSETQ. The sequence was collected from a human donor in good health. Some clones in this sample may be carry-over from other donors' samples. The V and J genes are TRBV5-1 and TRBJ2-3; the match to TRBD1 covers 7 bases. What was sequenced was PBMCs. The CDR3 coding sequence is TGCGCCAGCAGCTCCGACAGGGCGAATGTCGATACGCAGTATTTT. Protein: CASSSDRANVDTQYF. Supplemented by reference TRBV5-1 and TRBJ2-3, the full variable domain reads KAGVTQTPRYLIKTRGQQVTLSCSPISGHRSVSWYQQTPGQGLQFLFEYFSETQRNKGNFPGRFSGRQFSNSRSEMNVSTLELGDSALYLCASSSDRANVDTQYFGPGTRLTVL.